This is a list of T cell receptor beta chains from one sample in a study of blood T cells in healthy people across ages. TCRdb re-derived calls from the 5' RACE reads in MiXCR, one entry per CDR3 protein. The repertoire holds approximately 940,000 distinct CDR3 sequences, with about 48% as singletons. The sequenced sample was blood. Every receptor here comes from a man younger than 40 in good health. CDR3s include the opening cysteine and the closing phenylalanine or tryptophan. The D gene is left open where the match is weak. The size of a clone is reported for some rows only, either as once, few or many, or as a class for expanded clones.

clone_size j_call v_call d_call cdr3_length cdr3_nt cdr3_aa
. TRBJ1-1 TRBV6-4 TRBD1 18 TGTGCCAGCAGTGTCCCAGGGGGAGTCCGAGGAGTGAACACTGAAGCTTTCTTT CASSVPGGVRGVNTEAFF
. TRBJ2-4 TRBV7-2 . 15 TGTGCCAGCGGGGGTATGACGAGCTCCTACAATGAGCAGTACTTC CASGGMTSSYNEQYF
once TRBJ1-5 TRBV2 TRBD1 14 TGTGCCAGCAGTGGGGACAGGGAAGACCAGCCCCAGCATTTT CASSGDREDQPQHF
few TRBJ2-6 TRBV25-1 . 15 TGTGCCAGCAGTGAATATGGGGGTCTGGCCAACGTCCTGACTTTC CASSEYGGLANVLTF
once TRBJ1-2 TRBV6-5 TRBD1 15 TGTGCCAGCAGCCGGGGACAGGGGACCACCTATGGCTACACCTTC CASSRGQGTTYGYTF
. TRBJ1-5 TRBV4-2 TRBD1 13 TGTGCCAGCAGCAAAGGGGGCATTCAGCCCCAGCATTTT CASSKGGIQPQHF
. TRBJ1-6 TRBV20-1 . 14 TGCAGTGCGAGTAACAGGGTCAATAATTCACCCCTCCACTTT CSASNRVNNSPLHF
few TRBJ1-2 TRBV5-1 . 14 TGCGCCAGCAGCATATCGAGGGGATTTGACGGCTACACCTTC CASSISRGFDGYTF
. TRBJ1-2 TRBV4-1 TRBD1 14 TGCGCCAGCAGCCCGGCAGGGGGCCTCGATGGCTACACCTTC CASSPAGGLDGYTF
. TRBJ1-1 TRBV7-8 TRBD1 14 TGTGCCAGCAGCAACCTACAGGGGATTTTTGAAGCTTTCTTT CASSNLQGIFEAFF
. TRBJ2-3 TRBV7-3 . 16 TGTGCCAGCAGCTTACCCCCTGGCGGGGAAACAGATACGCAGTATTTT CASSLPPGGETDTQYF
. TRBJ2-5 TRBV5-6 . 15 TGTGCCAGCAGCCCCCGACGGTTCGGGGAAGAGACCCAGTACTTC CASSPRRFGEETQYF
few TRBJ1-1 TRBV27 TRBD1 15 TGTGCCAGCAGTACGAGGACAGGCATGAACACTGAAGCTTTCTTT CASSTRTGMNTEAFF
. TRBJ1-5 TRBV4-1 TRBD1 21 TGCGCCAGCAGCCAAGTACTAGTGGTGGGAGGACAGGGACATAGCAATCAGCCCCAGCATTTT CASSQVLVVGGQGHSNQPQHF
. TRBJ2-3 TRBV30 . 14 TGTGCCTGGAGTGTCGACTACCTCACAGATACGCAGTATTTT CAWSVDYLTDTQYF
few TRBJ2-7 TRBV18 . 14 TGTGCCAGCTCACCAGGGGATTTACCCTACGAGCAGTACTTC CASSPGDLPYEQYF
. TRBJ2-1 TRBV2 TRBD1 14 TGTGCCAGCAGTGAGGACAGGGGGCGAAATGAGCAGTTCTTC CASSEDRGRNEQFF
. TRBJ1-1 TRBV4-2 . 16 TGTGCCAGCAGCCAAGTGTCCAGGGGACCTCACACTGAAGCTTTCTTT CASSQVSRGPHTEAFF
. TRBJ2-2 TRBV19 . 15 TGTGCCAGTACTCCCTCGGGGCGGGACACCGGGGAGCTGTTTTTT CASTPSGRDTGELFF
. TRBJ2-5 TRBV5-1 TRBD2 17 TGCGCCAGCAGTCTGCTGACTAGCGCCATCAGGAAAGAGACCCAGTACTTC CASSLLTSAIRKETQYF
once TRBJ1-1 TRBV20-1 . 15 TGCAGTGCTAGAGATAGTCGGGGCATGAACACTGAAGCTTTCTTT CSARDSRGMNTEAFF
. TRBJ2-7 TRBV20-1 . 14 TGCAGTGCTAGTCCGGCGGTTAGCTCCTACGAGCAGTACTTC CSASPAVSSYEQYF
. TRBJ1-1 TRBV7-6 TRBD1 17 TGTGCCAGCAGCCGATCGGACACAGGGGCAAAGAACACTGAAGCTTTCTTT CASSRSDTGAKNTEAFF
. TRBJ2-7 TRBV7-2 TRBD2 16 TGTGCCAGAAGCTCCAGCGGGGGCCAAAACTCCTACGAGCAGTACTTC CARSSSGGQNSYEQYF
once TRBJ1-2 TRBV4-1 . 15 TGCGCCAGCAGCCAAGCCAGCGGGGAAGTTTATGGCTGCACCTTC CASSQASGEVYGCTF
. TRBJ1-2 TRBV30 . 11 TGTGCCTGGGGGACTCTCTATGGCTACACCTTC CAWGTLYGYTF
few TRBJ2-3 TRBV9 . 15 TGTGCCAGCAGCGTAGGTAACGGCAACACAGATACGCAGTATTTT CASSVGNGNTDTQYF
. TRBJ2-1 TRBV29-1 TRBD2 12 TGCAGCGTTGATCTAGCGGGGGATGAGCAGTTCTTC CSVDLAGDEQFF
many TRBJ2-1 TRBV4-1 TRBD2 15 TGCGCCAGCAGCCACTTAGCGGGGGGGCTCAATGAGCAGTTCTTC CASSHLAGGLNEQFF
. TRBJ2-7 TRBV4-3 TRBD1 15 TGCGCCAGCAGCCAAGATATGGAGACAGGGGACGAGCAGTACTTC CASSQDMETGDEQYF
. TRBJ2-3 TRBV5-6 TRBD1 18 TGTGCCAGCAGCTTGGACCCCGGGACAGAGGCTAGCACAGATACGCAGTATTTT CASSLDPGTEASTDTQYF
. TRBJ2-7 TRBV21-1 . 15 TGTGCCAGCAGCAATGGGGACAGGGACACCTACGAGCAGTACTTC CASSNGDRDTYEQYF
. TRBJ2-3 TRBV5-1 . 12 TGCGCCAGCAGCTTAGACTCTCGTGATTGGTATTTT CASSLDSRDWYF
. TRBJ1-2 TRBV20-1 . 15 TGCAGTGCAAACCCAGGACATGGGATTTCCTATGGCTACACCTTC CSANPGHGISYGYTF
once TRBJ1-6 TRBV7-8 TRBD1 16 TGTGCCAGCAGCTTAGGGGACAGGGGGCTTTTTTCACCCCTCCACTTT CASSLGDRGLFSPLHF
few TRBJ1-2 TRBV25-1 TRBD1 16 TGTGCCAGCAGTGAATTGGACAGGGAAGTTCTTGGAGGCTACACCTTC CASSELDREVLGGYTF
few TRBJ1-6 TRBV4-2 . 17 TGTGCCAGCAGCCAAGAACGGTACAGGGTAGAGAATTCACCCCTCCACTTT CASSQERYRVENSPLHF
. TRBJ2-1 TRBV10-3 . 16 TGTGCCATCAGTGTGAGAGGGGCGGAATCCTACAATGAGCAGTTCTTC CAISVRGAESYNEQFF
. TRBJ2-1 TRBV7-2 . 16 TGTGCCAGCAGCTTGCTAGGACTAACAGATTACAATGAGCAGTTCTTC CASSLLGLTDYNEQFF
few TRBJ1-2 TRBV29-1 . 12 TGCAGCGTCGGGGCTAGCTATTATGGCTACACCTTC CSVGASYYGYTF
once TRBJ1-6 TRBV21-1 . 17 TGTGCCAGCAGCCCCCAGCACACGAGCTCCTATAATTCACCCCTCCACTTT CASSPQHTSSYNSPLHF
. TRBJ2-2 TRBV4-1 . 13 TGCGCCAGCGGACGGTTGAACACCGGGGAGCTGTTTTTT CASGRLNTGELFF
. TRBJ2-1 TRBV20-1 TRBD2 15 TGCAGTGCGGAGCGGGGGAGTCGGCTTTACAATGAGCAGTTCTTC CSAERGSRLYNEQFF
. TRBJ1-4 TRBV6-1 . 16 TGTGCCTTCCAGGGAGTCTCGAGGGCCACTAATGAAAAACTGTTTTTT CAFQGVSRATNEKLFF
once TRBJ2-1 TRBV5-4 . 16 TGTGCCAGCAGCCTGGAGGGACGACTGAAATACAATGAGCAGTTCTTC CASSLEGRLKYNEQFF
. TRBJ1-2 TRBV10-3 TRBD1 13 TGTGCCGCCGGGGCACAGGGGAACTATGGCTACACCTTC CAAGAQGNYGYTF
. TRBJ1-1 TRBV4-2 . 12 TGTGCCAGCAGCAGTGTGGGTGCTGAAGCTTTCTTT CASSSVGAEAFF
. TRBJ2-7 TRBV15 TRBD1 14 TGTGCCACCAGCAGAGGGGACAGGAGGTACGAGCAGTACTTC CATSRGDRRYEQYF
. TRBJ2-3 TRBV20-1 TRBD2 13 TGCAGTGCCGGGAGGCCTAGTACAGATACGCAGTATTTT CSAGRPSTDTQYF
. TRBJ1-2 TRBV12-3/TRBV12-4 TRBD1 14 TGTGCCAGCACCATTAGGACAGGGGTGTCTGGCTACACCTTC CASTIRTGVSGYTF
. TRBJ2-7 TRBV5-1 . 15 TGCGCCAGCAGCTCGGGGGGACAGTCCTACAATGAGCAGTACTTC CASSSGGQSYNEQYF
. TRBJ1-1 TRBV29-1 TRBD1 14 TGCAGCGTTGAGGTAAAACAGGGGGCAGGTGAAGCTTTCTTT CSVEVKQGAGEAFF